This T cell receptor beta chain was sequenced for a study of cytomegalovirus exposure and HLA in healthy donors. Germline CDR1 and CDR2: MGHRA and YSYEKL. V was cut by 0 bases and J by 0 bases, with 8 bases left in between. This CDR3 has 15 amino acids. Only in-frame clones appear in the TCRdb table, and some are missing; sequencing was by immunoSEQ multiplex PCR. The sample carries fewer than 70,000 clones, 80% to 95% recorded once. Input material: PBMCs. J is TRBJ1-1 and V is TRBV4-1; weak D call: TRBD1 (5 bases). The clonotype was recovered from a man aged 18 to 30 in good health and CMV-seronegative. The CDR3 protein is CASSQERGLNTEAFF. CDR3 DNA sequence: TGCGCCAGCAGCCAAGAGCGGGGACTGAACACTGAAGCTTTCTTT.